The TCR beta chain under discussion was sequenced for a study of shared T cell receptors in the human thymus. Produced via immunoSEQ multiplex PCR; TCRdb's table is partial and in-frame only. The data hold 600,000 or so clones, with 87% observed a single time. The table lists this clone with a few counts. Separately, the same data were catalogued under a study of human thymus T cells. That investigation notes: Healthy Finnish infants having corrective surgery for congenital heart defects served as donors. Thymic resections from corrective heart surgery supplied the tissue. Usage of V and J genes appeared biased in thymic and blood repertoires. Thymic repertoires from unrelated individuals overlapped highly, related research reported.

The sequencing input was thymocytes. The TCR was taken from a boy in the first two years of life with a congenital heart defect.

CDR3 residues: CASTGRLLRGEQYF. The CDR3 DNA reads TGTGCCAGTACAGGGCGGCTTCTCAGGGGAGAGCAGTACTTC. The chain combines TRBV19 with TRBJ2-7; maybe TRBD1 (6 bases). Germline V lookup: CDR1 LNHDA, CDR2 SQIVND (reference sequence). CDR3 length: 14 amino acids. V was trimmed by 7 bases and J by 7 bases, leaving 20 bases between them.